The entry below describes one TCR beta chain. Its antigen is still unknown. No much larger clone exists at a distance of one base, and base qualities are not known. The library was built by means of PCR. Data came from an Illumina HiSeq 2500. TCR libraries were prepared with molecular barcoding, using unique molecular identifiers to normalize TCRbeta repertoire quantification. The public reads were reprocessed in TCRdb via fastp at Q25 and MiXCR, keeping in-frame beta chains. A single entry per CDR3 protein holds the most common genes and DNA from its merged rows. A total of some 520,000 distinct CDR3 sequences appear in this sample, approximately 32% of them only once. Around 2.5% of the sample lies in the top ten. The germline V end is reduced by 4 bases and the J end by 6 bases; junction bases left unmatched: 15. The CDR3 runs 17 residues from the cysteine to the phenylalanine. Only the CDR3 DNA stays, 51 bases, in frame from base 1. CDR1 and CDR2 are drawn from the germline V gene: KGHSH, LQKENI.

The data stem from a study of T-cell reconstitution after alpha-beta-depleted transplantation in children (dated by TCRdb to 2016 to 2018). Study-level background: Using TCR repertoire profiling, the study followed T-cell immune reconstitution in a quantitative way in children after TCRalphabeta/CD19-depleted allogeneic hematopoietic cell transplantation.

The input for sequencing was PBMCs from the stem cell graft donor, taken from the stem cell graft. The origin of this receptor is a human donor who donated a stem cell graft to a child with aplastic anemia. The chain is made from TRBV18 and TRBJ1-1; 9 central nucleotides agree with TRBD1. The CDR3 is CASSHRDRVVLGAEAFF. The nucleotide sequence reads as follows: TGTGCCAGCTCACACCGGGACAGGGTCGTCCTGGGAGCTGAAGCTTTCTTT.